The present T cell receptor (beta chain) was sequenced within a study of blood T cell repertoires in COVID-19. Across the study: Sample material is recorded as cDNA or gDNA derived from T cells, B-cell-depleted T cells, or PBMCs.

Per the original data handling: Reference gene primer amplification in the assay estimated nucleated cell counts. Sequencing was performed with immunoSEQ multiplex PCR; in TCRdb, only in-frame clones are kept and a portion is missing. For V, J and clone size, that table is used; D and trimming come from the DNA. The sample lists 170,000 or so clones; 85% were seen once. V was trimmed by 2 bases and J by 8 bases, leaving 13 bases between them. CDR3 length equals 14 residues. Germline loops: CDR1 SGHDT, CDR2 YYEEEE. Participants, roughly 18 to 90 years old, spanned about 26 US areas. The study counted Cohort 3 donors as recovered given two negative PCRs, clearance, or symptom resolution.

The rearrangement uses TRBV5-6 and TRBJ1-4, with D possibly being TRBD1 (6 bases). Sequenced material: PBMCs or T cells enriched from blood (not recorded which). This sequence was found in a man aged 40-49 years who had recovered from COVID-19. CDR3 region: CASSFRDTVEKLFF. DNA of the CDR3: TGTGCCAGCAGCTTCCGGGACACGGTGGAAAAACTGTTTTTT. Variable domain in full (rest from reference TRBV5-6 and TRBJ1-4): DAGVTQSPTHLIKTRGQQVTLRCSPKSGHDTVSWYQQALGQGPQFIFQYYEEEERQRGNFPDRFSGHQFPNYSSELNVNALLLGDSALYLCASSFRDTVEKLFFGSGTQLSVL.